This passage covers 25 T cell receptor beta chains from one sample sequenced in a study of T cells expressing NK-cell markers. Following a re-call of the 5' RACE reads, TCRdb has one entry per CDR3 protein and lacks DNA. The sample includes 150,000 to 160,000 distinct CDR3 sequences. Sequenced input: blood T cells: a sorted CD56 or NKG2C T cell subset, CD4+ or CD8+ T cells, or bulk PBMC T cells (not recorded which). The origin of the receptors is a woman in her fifties or sixties in good health.

V usage is TRBV20-1 and J usage is TRBJ1-2; TCRdb selects TRBD1, and the lack of DNA leaves this call unchecked. The CDR3 length is 13 residues. Germline-derived CDR1 and CDR2 are DFQATT and SNEGSKA (reference sequence). CDR3 sequence: CSARNRGSNGYTF.

V and J are TRBV12-3 or TRBV12-4 and TRBJ2-1; TCRdb's assignment of TRBD2 cannot be checked, as there is no DNA. The CDR3 covers 16 residues. The CDR3 sequence: CASSPSSGRTNNEQFF.

The genes are TRBV27 and TRBJ2-5. Germline V gene data show CDR1 as MNHEY and CDR2 as SMNVEV (reference sequence). This CDR3 has 14 amino acids. CDR3 sequence: CASSPTRRGETQYF.

This rearrangement joins TRBV29-1 to TRBJ2-7; TCRdb outputs TRBD1, but without DNA this stays unchecked. Germline values: CDR1 SQVTM, CDR2 ANQGSEA. This CDR3 region has 13 residues. CDR3: CSVEEMGAHEQYF.

The chain carries TRBV6-5 and TRBJ2-3; TCRdb lists TRBD2, though no DNA is available to test this call. The CDR3 is made up of 17 amino acids. Germline-derived CDR1 and CDR2 are MNHEY and SVGAGI. Here the CDR3 reads CASSSSGRALLGDTQYF.

This sequence joins TRBV9 and TRBJ1-1; TCRdb calls TRBD1, which cannot be checked without DNA. Per germline, CDR1 SGDLS and CDR2 YYNGEE. The CDR3 runs 15 residues. The CDR3 here is CASSPGYAAVTEAFF.

The J gene is TRBJ2-7, the V gene TRBV29-1. Germline lookup yields CDR1 SQVTM and CDR2 ANQGSEA. The CDR3 length is 13 residues. This CDR3 reads CSVEDQPASEQYF.

This CDR3 reads CASSLEGPHGYTF. The chain links TRBV7-9 to TRBJ1-2. Germline loops: CDR1 SEHNR, CDR2 FQNEAQ (reference sequence). CDR3 length: 13 residues.

The J gene is TRBJ2-5, the V gene TRBV4-1; checking the TCRdb D call of TRBD2 is not possible without DNA. CDR3 length: 16 residues. Germline-derived CDR1 and CDR2 are MGHRA and YSYEKL. The CDR3 is CASSQVSGRAYETQYF.

V is TRBV20-1 and J is TRBJ1-2; TCRdb's D call, TRBD1, is unchecked because there is no DNA. Germline-derived CDR1 and CDR2 are DFQATT and SNEGSKA (reference sequence). The CDR3 sequence is 11 residues long. CDR3 sequence reads: CSLARGDGYTF.

The J gene is TRBJ2-7, the V gene TRBV20-1; TCRdb's D call, TRBD1, is unchecked because there is no DNA. CDR1 and CDR2 from the germline V gene are DFQATT and SNEGSKA (reference sequence). The length of the CDR3 is 13 residues. This CDR3 reads CSAPGPLVGEQYF.

The J gene is TRBJ1-1, the V gene TRBV27; TCRdb proposes TRBD1, but this gene call is untestable without DNA. CDR3 length: 13 residues. Germline V gene sequence: CDR1 MNHEY, CDR2 SMNVEV (reference sequence). CDR3 region: CASQRDRDTEAFF.

The CDR3 loop is CASSSGRSTDTQYF. This chain uses TRBV5-1 with TRBJ2-3. The CDR3 covers 14 residues. Germline loops: CDR1 SGHRS, CDR2 YFSETQ.

This chain joins TRBV2 and TRBJ2-2. The CDR3 spans 12 residues. Germline CDR1 and CDR2: SNHLY and FYNNEI. CDR3 sequence reads: CASSRLTGELFF.

The V and J genes are TRBV4-1 and TRBJ2-1; the TCRdb D gene call, TRBD1, has no DNA to confirm it. Germline V gives CDR1 MGHRA, CDR2 YSYEKL. CDR3 length: 15 amino acids. This CDR3 is CASSYLGDNYNEQFF.

The chain is built from TRBV7-9 and TRBJ2-5; TCRdb outputs TRBD2, but without DNA this stays unchecked. The germline V gene encodes CDR1 SEHNR and CDR2 FQNEAQ (reference sequence). The CDR3 sequence is 17 residues long. The CDR3 sequence is CASSFPERGGYQETQYF. The full variable domain, with the rest looked up from reference TRBV7-9 and TRBJ2-5, is DTGVSQNPRHKITKRGQNVTFRCDPISEHNRLYWYRQTLGQGPEFLTYFQNEAQLEKSRLLSDRFSAERPKGSFSTLEIQRTEQGDSAMYLCASSFPERGGYQETQYFGPGTRLLVL.

J is TRBJ2-7 and V is TRBV7-9. The germline V gene has CDR1 SEHNR and CDR2 FQNEAQ (reference sequence). There are 12 residues in the CDR3. The CDR3 loop reads CASSFLGSEQYF. Based on the CDR3 plus reference TRBV7-9 and TRBJ2-7, the full variable domain is DTGVSQNPRHKITKRGQNVTFRCDPISEHNRLYWYRQTLGQGPEFLTYFQNEAQLEKSRLLSDRFSAERPKGSFSTLEIQRTEQGDSAMYLCASSFLGSEQYFGPGTRLTVT.

The V and J genes are TRBV19 and TRBJ2-1; TCRdb designates TRBD2, a call that cannot be tested without DNA. This CDR3 spans 14 amino acids. In germline, CDR1 is LNHDA, CDR2 SQIVND (reference sequence). The CDR3 here is CASSWSSGSNEQFF.

This rearrangement joins TRBV13 to TRBJ1-1. Germline-derived CDR1 and CDR2 are PRHDT and FYEKMQ (reference sequence). CDR3 size: 14 residues. CDR3 amino acids: CASSLFSMNTEAFF.

The chain employs TRBV12-3 or TRBV12-4 and TRBJ2-7; TCRdb calls TRBD2, which cannot be checked without DNA. The CDR3 totals 14 residues. The CDR3 sequence is CASTQGLAPFEQYF.

The rearrangement links TRBV29-1 to TRBJ1-2. CDR3 size: 12 residues. CDR1 SQVTM and CDR2 ANQGSEA come from the germline V gene. The CDR3 here is CSVRRDLSGYTF.

This rearrangement joins TRBV6-5 to TRBJ2-6. The CDR3 length is 14 residues. Looked up from germline, CDR1 is MNHEY and CDR2 is SVGAGI. CDR3 residues: CASSSFSGANVLTF.

CDR3 region: CASNRGETLADTQYF. The chain employs TRBV5-1 and TRBJ2-3; TCRdb lists TRBD1, though no DNA is available to test this call. The CDR3 totals 15 residues. The germline V gene has CDR1 SGHRS and CDR2 YFSETQ.

The genes are TRBV20-1 and TRBJ2-7; the TCRdb D gene call, TRBD2, has no DNA to confirm it. This CDR3 is 15 amino acids long. Germline CDR1 is DFQATT and CDR2 is SNEGSKA (reference sequence). CDR3 residues: CSARDPISGGYEQYF.

J is TRBJ2-7 and V is TRBV27; lacking DNA, the TRBD2 call made by TCRdb goes unchecked. Germline CDR1 is MNHEY and CDR2 is SMNVEV (reference sequence). The CDR3 consists of 17 residues. CDR3 protein: CASSTEGLAGGRNEQYF.